This is a list of T cell receptor beta chains from one sample in a study of cytomegalovirus exposure and HLA in healthy donors. The method was immunoSEQ multiplex PCR; TCRdb's version includes in-frame clones alone and lacks a portion of them. The sample yields fewer than 200,000 clones, approximately 80% seen once. Sequenced material: PBMCs. These receptors all stem from a woman aged 45 to 65 in good health and CMV-seropositive. Both conserved end residues are part of each CDR3. A D gene is named only where the DNA matches it firmly. Size is stated for part of the rows, as once, few or many counts, or as a class when the clone is expanded.

d_call: TRBD2
j_call: TRBJ2-2
v_call: TRBV2
clone_size: .
cdr3_nt: TGTGCCAGCAGTGACGCGGGAGGGCACACCGGGGAGCTGTTTTTT
cdr3_aa: CASSDAGGHTGELFF

d_call: .
j_call: TRBJ2-3
v_call: TRBV7-2
clone_size: .
cdr3_nt: TGTGCCAGCAGCTTGGAGGGGGCGGACACAGATACGCAGTATTTT
cdr3_aa: CASSLEGADTDTQYF

d_call: .
j_call: TRBJ2-1
v_call: TRBV5-1
clone_size: .
cdr3_nt: TGCGCCAGCAGCTTGGGTCAGATAAACTCCTACAATGAGCAGTTCTTC
cdr3_aa: CASSLGQINSYNEQFF

d_call: TRBD1
j_call: TRBJ1-3
v_call: TRBV14
clone_size: .
cdr3_nt: TGTGCCAGCAGCCGCGGACAGGTTTCATCTGGAAACACCATATATTTT
cdr3_aa: CASSRGQVSSGNTIYF

d_call: TRBD2
j_call: TRBJ2-1
v_call: TRBV7-3
clone_size: .
cdr3_nt: TGTGCCAGCAGCCTCGGACTAGCAAACAATGAGCAGTTCTTC
cdr3_aa: CASSLGLANNEQFF

d_call: .
j_call: TRBJ2-6
v_call: TRBV10-3
clone_size: .
cdr3_nt: TGTGCCATCAGTGAGCCGAGTACGCGGGCTGGGGCCAACGTCCTGACTTTC
cdr3_aa: CAISEPSTRAGANVLTF

d_call: .
j_call: TRBJ2-3
v_call: TRBV9
clone_size: .
cdr3_nt: TGTGCCAGCAGCGTAGAGTCTAGCTCAGATACGCAGTATTTT
cdr3_aa: CASSVESSSDTQYF

d_call: .
j_call: TRBJ2-7
v_call: TRBV18
clone_size: .
cdr3_nt: TGTGCCAGCTCACCACCGTATCTAACCTACGAGCAGTACTTC
cdr3_aa: CASSPPYLTYEQYF

d_call: .
j_call: TRBJ2-1
v_call: TRBV10-3
clone_size: .
cdr3_nt: TGTGCCATCAGTGAGTCTAACAGGGTGGATTGGAATGAGCAGTTCTTC
cdr3_aa: CAISESNRVDWNEQFF

d_call: .
j_call: TRBJ2-3
v_call: TRBV11-3
clone_size: .
cdr3_nt: TGTGCCAGCAGCTTAGATCTTACGGGTACGCAGTATTTT
cdr3_aa: CASSLDLTGTQYF

d_call: .
j_call: TRBJ2-5
v_call: TRBV5-1
clone_size: .
cdr3_nt: TGCGCCAGCAGCCCCCGGGACGCCCGAGGGGGAGAGACCCAGTACTTC
cdr3_aa: CASSPRDARGGETQYF

d_call: .
j_call: TRBJ1-1
v_call: TRBV5-1
clone_size: .
cdr3_nt: TGCGCCAGCAGCTTGGAAGGGGTAAACACTGAAGCTTTCTTT
cdr3_aa: CASSLEGVNTEAFF

d_call: .
j_call: TRBJ2-3
v_call: TRBV29-1
clone_size: .
cdr3_nt: TGCAGCACTGATACCCAGGGCACAGATACGCAGTATTTT
cdr3_aa: CSTDTQGTDTQYF

d_call: TRBD1
j_call: TRBJ1-5
v_call: TRBV5-1
clone_size: few
cdr3_nt: TGCGCCAGCAGCTTGGATTGGGGACAGGGACGAAATCAGCCCCAGCATTTT
cdr3_aa: CASSLDWGQGRNQPQHF

d_call: .
j_call: TRBJ2-1
v_call: TRBV19
clone_size: .
cdr3_nt: TGTGCCAGTAGTGGACGCCAGGGACAGACTAGACTCTACAATGAGCAGTTCTTC
cdr3_aa: CASSGRQGQTRLYNEQFF

d_call: TRBD2
j_call: TRBJ2-3
v_call: TRBV11-3
clone_size: .
cdr3_nt: TGTGCCAGCAGCGCAAGACTAGCGGGGGACACAGATACGCAGTATTTT
cdr3_aa: CASSARLAGDTDTQYF

d_call: .
j_call: TRBJ2-7
v_call: TRBV6-5
clone_size: .
cdr3_nt: TGTGCCAGCAGTCCCGAGAGTAGCGCCTACGAGCAGTACTTC
cdr3_aa: CASSPESSAYEQYF

d_call: .
j_call: TRBJ2-1
v_call: TRBV7-9
clone_size: .
cdr3_nt: TGTTCCAGCGGTTTCGGTGACAATGAGCAGTTCTTC
cdr3_aa: CSSGFGDNEQFF

d_call: .
j_call: TRBJ1-1
v_call: TRBV28
clone_size: once
cdr3_nt: TGTGCCAGCAGCCCCCCGGGGATGAACACTGAAGCTTTCTTT
cdr3_aa: CASSPPGMNTEAFF

d_call: .
j_call: TRBJ1-2
v_call: TRBV5-1
clone_size: .
cdr3_nt: TGCGCCAGCCAGGAGGCGGATAACTATGGCTACACCTTC
cdr3_aa: CASQEADNYGYTF

d_call: .
j_call: TRBJ1-5
v_call: TRBV7-8
clone_size: .
cdr3_nt: TGTGCCAGCAGCCCCTGGGCCCAACCCGGCCAGCCCCAGCATTTT
cdr3_aa: CASSPWAQPGQPQHF

d_call: TRBD1
j_call: TRBJ1-1
v_call: TRBV6-6
clone_size: few
cdr3_nt: TGTGCCAGCAGACTACAGGGGGCAGGGATGAACACTGAAGCTTTCTTT
cdr3_aa: CASRLQGAGMNTEAFF

d_call: .
j_call: TRBJ1-2
v_call: TRBV27
clone_size: .
cdr3_nt: TGTGCCAGCAGGAGGAGGGATGGAGCCTATGGCTACACCTTC
cdr3_aa: CASRRRDGAYGYTF

d_call: .
j_call: TRBJ1-1
v_call: TRBV4-3
clone_size: .
cdr3_nt: TGCGCCAGCAGCCAAGACATGCTCACTTGGGGGGGGCGGGCTTTCTTT
cdr3_aa: CASSQDMLTWGGRAFF

d_call: .
j_call: TRBJ1-5
v_call: TRBV7-9
clone_size: .
cdr3_nt: TGTGCCAGCAGCTTAGCGGGCGGGGGCGATCAGCCCCAGCATTTT
cdr3_aa: CASSLAGGGDQPQHF

d_call: .
j_call: TRBJ2-7
v_call: TRBV10-1
clone_size: .
cdr3_nt: TGCGCCAGCACCACGAGGACAGAGACCTACGAGCAGTACTTC
cdr3_aa: CASTTRTETYEQYF

d_call: TRBD1
j_call: TRBJ2-5
v_call: TRBV7-9
clone_size: .
cdr3_nt: TGTGCCAGCAGCTTAGGAACGGACAGGGGGCAAGAGACCCAGTACTTC
cdr3_aa: CASSLGTDRGQETQYF

d_call: TRBD1
j_call: TRBJ2-7
v_call: TRBV27
clone_size: .
cdr3_nt: TGTGCCAGCAAACGGGACAGAGAATACGAGCAGTACTTC
cdr3_aa: CASKRDREYEQYF

d_call: .
j_call: TRBJ1-4
v_call: TRBV2
clone_size: .
cdr3_nt: TGTGCCAGCAGCCAACTGGGAGGGGTTAATGAAAAACTGTTTTTT
cdr3_aa: CASSQLGGVNEKLFF

d_call: TRBD2
j_call: TRBJ2-1
v_call: TRBV9
clone_size: .
cdr3_nt: TGTGCCAGCAGTGCGGAACCGGGACTATACAATGAGCAGTTCTTC
cdr3_aa: CASSAEPGLYNEQFF

d_call: .
j_call: TRBJ2-5
v_call: TRBV6-5
clone_size: .
cdr3_nt: TGTGCCAGCAGGGCACAGGGACGGGAGACCCAGTACTTC
cdr3_aa: CASRAQGRETQYF

d_call: .
j_call: TRBJ1-3
v_call: TRBV6-6
clone_size: .
cdr3_nt: TGTGCCAGCAGTTCCCCGCGCACCATATATTTT
cdr3_aa: CASSSPRTIYF